This TCR beta chain was captured by sequencing in a study of blood T cell repertoires in COVID-19. CDR1 is KGHDR and CDR2 is SFDVKD in the germline V gene. CDR3 length: 16 amino acids. V dropped 2 bases and J dropped 3; count of bases not matched to a gene: 6. Only in-frame clones appear in the TCRdb table, and some are missing; sequencing was by immunoSEQ multiplex PCR. The sample has some 260,000 clones, about nine tenths seen once. The sequenced sample consisted of PBMCs or T cells enriched from blood (not recorded which). The chain links TRBV24-1 to TRBJ2-5; 9 bases are shared with TRBD2. This clonotype was obtained from a young woman with acute COVID-19. CDR3 bases: TGTGCCACCAGTGATTATGAGCGGGGGGAAGAAGAGACCCAGTACTTC. It yields the protein CATSDYERGEEETQYF.